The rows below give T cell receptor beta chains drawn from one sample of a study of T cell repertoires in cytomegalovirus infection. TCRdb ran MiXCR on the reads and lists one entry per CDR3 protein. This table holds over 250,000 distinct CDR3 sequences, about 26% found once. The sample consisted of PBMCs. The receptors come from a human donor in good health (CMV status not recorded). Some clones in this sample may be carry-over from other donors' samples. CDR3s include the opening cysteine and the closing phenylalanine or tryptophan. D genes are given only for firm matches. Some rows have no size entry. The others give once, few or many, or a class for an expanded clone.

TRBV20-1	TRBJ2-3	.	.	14	CSARDGSGTDTQYF	TGCAGTGCTAGAGATGGGAGCGGCACAGATACGCAGTATTTT
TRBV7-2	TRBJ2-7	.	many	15	CASSSGRDAKREQYF	TGTGCCAGCAGCTCGGGCCGGGACGCAAAGAGGGAGCAGTACTTC
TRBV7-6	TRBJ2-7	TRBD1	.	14	CASSSDRESDEQYF	TGTGCCAGCAGCTCGGACAGGGAGAGCGACGAGCAGTACTTC
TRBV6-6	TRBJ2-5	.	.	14	CASRDRGTMETQYF	TGTGCCAGCCGCGACCGGGGGACGATGGAGACCCAGTACTTC
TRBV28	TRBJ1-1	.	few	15	CASRTSPFAATEAFF	TGTGCCAGCAGAACCTCGCCCTTCGCCGCCACTGAAGCTTTCTTT
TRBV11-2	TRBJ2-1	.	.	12	CASSLLSNEQFF	TGTGCCAGCAGTTTACTGAGCAATGAGCAGTTCTTC
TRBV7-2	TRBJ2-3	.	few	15	CASSLGWTDLYTQYF	TGTGCCAGCAGCTTGGGGTGGACAGACCTATATACGCAGTATTTT
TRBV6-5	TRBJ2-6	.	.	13	CASVPAGANVLTF	TGTGCCAGCGTACCAGCTGGGGCCAACGTCCTGACTTTC
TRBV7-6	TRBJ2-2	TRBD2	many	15	CASSKGLAGTGELFF	TGTGCCAGCAGCAAGGGACTAGCGGGAACCGGGGAGCTGTTTTTT
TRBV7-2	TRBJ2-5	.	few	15	CASSLGGAGVKTQYF	TGTGCCAGCAGCTTAGGGGGGGCAGGGGTAAAGACCCAGTACTTC
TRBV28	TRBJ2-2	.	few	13	CASRFGATGELFF	TGTGCCAGCAGGTTTGGAGCAACTGGGGAGCTGTTTTTT
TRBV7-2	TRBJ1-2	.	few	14	CASSPVGPRDGYTF	TGTGCCAGCAGCCCCGTCGGTCCACGGGATGGCTACACCTTC
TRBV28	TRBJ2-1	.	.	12	CASGASRNEQFF	TGTGCCAGCGGGGCCAGTCGTAATGAGCAGTTCTTC
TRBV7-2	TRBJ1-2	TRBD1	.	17	CASSLADRGRINYGYTF	TGTGCCAGCAGCTTAGCGGACAGGGGGCGTATTAACTATGGCTACACCTTC
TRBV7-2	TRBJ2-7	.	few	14	CASSLGGPWVEQYF	TGTGCCAGCAGCTTAGGGGGCCCCTGGGTCGAGCAGTACTTC
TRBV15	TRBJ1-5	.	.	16	CATSRDLVQTNQPQHF	TGTGCCACCAGCAGAGATCTCGTACAGACAAATCAGCCCCAGCATTTT
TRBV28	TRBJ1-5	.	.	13	CASGRGGNQPQHF	TGTGCCAGCGGGAGGGGCGGCAATCAGCCCCAGCATTTT
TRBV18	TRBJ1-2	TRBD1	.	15	CASSPPGDSDYGYTF	TGTGCCAGCTCACCACCCGGGGACAGCGACTATGGCTACACCTTC
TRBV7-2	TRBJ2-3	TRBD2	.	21	CASSQPPGLAGVRWGTDTQYF	TGTGCCAGCAGCCAGCCCCCGGGACTAGCGGGAGTGAGATGGGGCACAGATACGCAGTATTTT
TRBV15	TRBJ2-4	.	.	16	CATSPRAGMAKNIQYF	TGTGCCACCAGCCCGCGGGCAGGGATGGCCAAAAACATTCAGTACTTC
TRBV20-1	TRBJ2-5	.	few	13	CSADSGSIETQYF	TGCAGTGCTGATTCGGGATCGATCGAGACCCAGTACTTC
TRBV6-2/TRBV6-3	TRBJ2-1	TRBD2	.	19	CASSYQLMTGLSGNYEQFF	TGTGCCAGCAGTTACCAACTTATGACGGGACTAAGCGGGAACTATGAGCAGTTCTTC
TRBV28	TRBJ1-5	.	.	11	CASSSGSPQHF	TGTGCCAGCAGTTCGGGGTCGCCCCAGCATTTT
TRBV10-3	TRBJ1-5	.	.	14	CAISDPGPNQPQHF	TGTGCCATCAGTGATCCCGGACCAAATCAGCCCCAGCATTTT
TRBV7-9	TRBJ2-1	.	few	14	CASSLAGLHNEQFF	TGTGCCAGCAGCTTAGCTGGGCTCCACAATGAGCAGTTCTTC
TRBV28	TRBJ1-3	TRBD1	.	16	CASRTGTGFSGNTIYF	TGTGCCAGCAGGACCGGGACAGGGTTCTCTGGAAACACCATATATTTT
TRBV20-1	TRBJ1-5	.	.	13	CSASPMSNQPQHF	TGCAGTGCTAGTCCTATGAGCAATCAGCCCCAGCATTTT
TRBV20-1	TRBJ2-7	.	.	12	CSVRLGSYEQYF	TGCAGTGTTAGACTTGGATCCTACGAGCAGTACTTC
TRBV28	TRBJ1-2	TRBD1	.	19	CASSPGQGLPPSPSYGYTF	TGTGCCAGCAGTCCGGGACAGGGGCTTCCTCCCTCTCCCTCTTATGGCTACACCTTC
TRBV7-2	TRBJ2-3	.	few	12	CASSQYTDTQYF	TGTGCCAGCAGCCAATACACAGATACGCAGTATTTT
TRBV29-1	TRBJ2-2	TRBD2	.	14	CSVAGTSHTGELFF	TGCAGCGTTGCCGGGACTAGCCACACCGGGGAGCTGTTTTTT
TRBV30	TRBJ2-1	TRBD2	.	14	CAFRLAGGWDEQFF	TGTGCCTTCCGACTAGCGGGAGGGTGGGATGAGCAGTTCTTC
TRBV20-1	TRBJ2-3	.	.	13	CSARSEVTDTQYF	TGCAGTGCTCGGAGTGAAGTCACAGATACGCAGTATTTT
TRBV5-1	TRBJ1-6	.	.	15	CASSFDGAYNSPLHF	TGCGCCAGCAGCTTTGACGGAGCCTATAATTCACCCCTCCACTTT
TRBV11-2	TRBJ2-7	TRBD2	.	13	CASTLAGPYEQYF	TGTGCCAGCACCTTAGCGGGGCCCTACGAGCAGTACTTC
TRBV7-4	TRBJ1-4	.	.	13	CASSQTGTEKLFF	TGTGCCAGCAGCCAAACAGGGACTGAAAAACTGTTTTTT
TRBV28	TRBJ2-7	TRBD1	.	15	CASSWGGTGIYEQYF	TGTGCCAGCAGTTGGGGTGGGACAGGGATTTACGAGCAGTACTTC
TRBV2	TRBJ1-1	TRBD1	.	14	CASRGQVMNTEAFF	TGTGCCAGCAGAGGACAGGTGATGAACACTGAAGCTTTCTTT
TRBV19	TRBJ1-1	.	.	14	CASSIVAGNTEAFF	TGTGCCAGTAGTATAGTAGCAGGGAACACTGAAGCTTTCTTT
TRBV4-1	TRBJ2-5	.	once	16	CASSQSRAGQGETQYF	TGCGCCAGCAGCCAATCCCGGGCAGGGCAGGGCGAGACCCAGTACTTC
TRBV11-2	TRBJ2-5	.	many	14	CASSLGTGIETQYF	TGTGCCAGCAGCTTAGGAACAGGGATAGAGACCCAGTACTTC
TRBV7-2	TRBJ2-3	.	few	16	CASSAQRISSTDTQYF	TGTGCCAGCAGCGCCCAGCGGATTTCTAGCACAGATACGCAGTATTTT
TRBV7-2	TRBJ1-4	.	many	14	CASSSSGTNEKLFF	TGTGCCAGCAGCTCCTCGGGGACTAATGAAAAACTGTTTTTT
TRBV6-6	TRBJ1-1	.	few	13	CASSYSKGTEAFF	TGTGCCAGCAGTTACTCAAAGGGTACTGAAGCTTTCTTT
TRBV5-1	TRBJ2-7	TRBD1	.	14	CASGVRGPLDEQYF	TGCGCCAGCGGGGTCAGGGGGCCACTCGACGAGCAGTACTTC
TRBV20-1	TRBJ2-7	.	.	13	CSARLRGTYEQYF	TGCAGTGCTAGATTGAGGGGAACCTACGAGCAGTACTTC
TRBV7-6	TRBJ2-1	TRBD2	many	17	CASSLAAGASGIGEQFF	TGTGCCAGCAGCTTAGCCGCCGGGGCTAGCGGTATCGGTGAGCAGTTCTTC
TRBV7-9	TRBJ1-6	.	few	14	CASSYKGGVSPLHF	TGTGCCAGCAGCTATAAAGGGGGGGTTTCACCCCTCCACTTT
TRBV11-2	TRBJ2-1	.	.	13	CASSPQGTNEQFF	TGTGCCAGCAGCCCTCAGGGGACCAATGAGCAGTTCTTC
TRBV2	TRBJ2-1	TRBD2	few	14	CASKRSGRDFEQFF	TGTGCCAGCAAGAGGAGCGGGAGGGATTTTGAGCAGTTCTTC
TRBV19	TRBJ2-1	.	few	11	CASTASGEQFF	TGTGCCAGTACCGCTAGTGGAGAGCAGTTCTTC
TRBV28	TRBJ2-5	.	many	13	CASSLGGEETQYF	TGTGCCAGCAGCCTAGGGGGGGAAGAGACCCAGTACTTC
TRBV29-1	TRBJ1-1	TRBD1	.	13	CSTRTGVNTEAFF	TGCAGCACCCGGACAGGGGTGAACACTGAAGCTTTCTTT
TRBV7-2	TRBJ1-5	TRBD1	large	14	CASSRWTGNQPQHF	TGTGCCAGCAGCCGATGGACAGGGAATCAGCCCCAGCATTTT
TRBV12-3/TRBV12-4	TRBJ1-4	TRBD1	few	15	CASSFGGTGDEKLFF	TGTGCCAGCAGCTTCGGCGGGACAGGGGATGAAAAACTGTTTTTT
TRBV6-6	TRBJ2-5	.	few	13	CASSSREKETQYF	TGTGCCAGCAGTTCAAGAGAGAAAGAGACCCAGTACTTC
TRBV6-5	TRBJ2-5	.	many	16	CASSYFPPGALRTQYF	TGTGCCAGCAGTTACTTTCCTCCTGGGGCCCTCAGAACCCAGTACTTC
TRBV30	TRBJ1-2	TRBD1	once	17	CAWRRFRDRKTNYGYTF	TGTGCCTGGAGGAGATTTCGGGACAGAAAGACCAACTATGGCTACACCTTC
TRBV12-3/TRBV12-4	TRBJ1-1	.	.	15	CASTIPRGVGTEAFF	TGTGCCAGCACCATCCCCAGGGGCGTCGGAACTGAAGCTTTCTTT